This TCR beta chain was profiled in a study of molecular identifiers for immune sequencing clone quantification. Germline CDR1 is PRHDT and CDR2 is FYEKMQ (reference sequence). The CDR3 length is 14 residues. Note on this clonotype: The antigen is undetermined. A read error may produce the germline difference seen at one junction end.

When naive CD8 T cells were sorted, they were gated as CD8+CD4-CCR7+CD45RA+. General study points: Identical barcode-sharing TCR molecules could lead to underestimated sizes for highly expanded clones.

TCRdb independently ran MiXCR on the PCR reads; one entry per CDR3 protein. The profile shows about 500,000 distinct CDR3 sequences, about a quarter of them singletons. The chain links TRBV13 to TRBJ1-1; 7 bases agree with TRBD1. The sequence was obtained from a human donor in good health. Some libraries in this study had Jurkat cell RNA spiked in. The specimen was naive CD8+ T cells from blood, with Jurkat cell RNA spiked in. The subset is: FACS-sorted CD8+CD4-CCR7+CD45RA+ naive T cells. The CDR3 DNA follows: TGTGCCAGCAGCTTGACAGGGAGAGGGACTGGAGCTTTCTTT. This codes for CASSLTGRGTGAFF. The full variable domain, completed using reference TRBV13 and TRBJ1-1, is AAGVIQSPRHLIKEKRETATLKCYPIPRHDTVYWYQQGPGQDPQFLISFYEKMQSDKGSIPDRFSAQQFSDYHSELNMSSLELGDSALYFCASSLTGRGTGAFFGQGTRLTVV.